This T cell receptor beta chain was captured by sequencing in a study of CD8 T cells in ankylosing spondylitis. Study conclusions and caveats: Relatively rare in peripheral blood, disease-linked clones were also CD8+. Fewer than ten highly homologous variants made up a TCR beta motif that seemed to typify ankylosing spondylitis blood. There was reportedly significant enrichment of clones that were disease-linked in matched ankylosing spondylitis synovial fluid.

To note about this clonotype: The antigen is not known.

TCRdb used MiXCR to reprocess the 5' RACE reads, holding one entry per CDR3 protein. The repertoire holds some 130,000 distinct CDR3 sequences, with roughly an eighth as singletons. The TCR was taken from a female donor with ankylosing spondylitis or in good health (not recorded which). Sample: blood, either unsorted or a sorted T cell fraction (not recorded which).

Written as DNA, the CDR3 is TGTGCCTCCAAGGGGGAAGACTATGGCTACACCTTC. Translated, it gives CASKGEDYGYTF. The chain couples TRBV27 to TRBJ1-2; D may be TRBD1 (6 bases). CDR3 length equals 12 residues. The V gene's germline CDR1 is MNHEY and CDR2 SMNVEV (reference sequence). Trimming cost V 11 bases and J 3 bases, with 13 bases left between them.